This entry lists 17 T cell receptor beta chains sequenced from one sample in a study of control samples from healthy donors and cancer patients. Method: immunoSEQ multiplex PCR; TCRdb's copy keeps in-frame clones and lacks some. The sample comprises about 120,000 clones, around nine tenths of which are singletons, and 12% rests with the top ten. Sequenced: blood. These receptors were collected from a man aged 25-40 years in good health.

The CDR3 coding sequence is TGCAGTGCTGACAGGGGAGAAAAACTGTTTTTT. Translation: CSADRGEKLFF. The chain joins TRBV20-1 to TRBJ1-4; TRBD1 aligns across 8 bases. V trimming: 5 bases; J trimming: 8 bases; junction bases outside the gene matches: 1. There are 11 residues in the CDR3. Germline CDR1 and CDR2: DFQATT and SNEGSKA (reference sequence).

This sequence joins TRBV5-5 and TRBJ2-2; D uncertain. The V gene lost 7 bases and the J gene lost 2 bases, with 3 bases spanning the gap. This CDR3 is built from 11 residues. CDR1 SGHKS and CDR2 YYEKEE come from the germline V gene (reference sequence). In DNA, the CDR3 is TGTGCCAGCGGTAACACCGGGGAGCTGTTTTTT. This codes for CASGNTGELFF.

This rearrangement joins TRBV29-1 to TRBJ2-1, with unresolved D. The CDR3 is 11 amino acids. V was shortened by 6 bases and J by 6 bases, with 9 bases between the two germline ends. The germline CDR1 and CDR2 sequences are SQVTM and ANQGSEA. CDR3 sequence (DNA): TGCAGCGTGTTCCGGAGCAATGAGCAGTTCTTC. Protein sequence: CSVFRSNEQFF.

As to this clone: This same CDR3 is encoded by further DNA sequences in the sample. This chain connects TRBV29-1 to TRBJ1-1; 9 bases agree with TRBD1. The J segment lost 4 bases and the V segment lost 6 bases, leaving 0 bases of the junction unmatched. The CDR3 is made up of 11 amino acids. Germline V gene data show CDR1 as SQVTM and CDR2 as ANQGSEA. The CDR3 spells CSVTGGTEAFF. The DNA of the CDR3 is TGCAGCGTGACAGGGGGCACTGAAGCTTTCTTT.

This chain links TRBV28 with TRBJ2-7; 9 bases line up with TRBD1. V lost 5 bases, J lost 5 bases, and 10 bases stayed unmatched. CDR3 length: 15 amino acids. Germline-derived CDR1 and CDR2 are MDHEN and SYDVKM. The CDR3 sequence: CASSKPGTGINEQYV. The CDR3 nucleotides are TGTGCCAGCAGTAAACCCGGGACAGGGATCAACGAGCAGTACGTC.

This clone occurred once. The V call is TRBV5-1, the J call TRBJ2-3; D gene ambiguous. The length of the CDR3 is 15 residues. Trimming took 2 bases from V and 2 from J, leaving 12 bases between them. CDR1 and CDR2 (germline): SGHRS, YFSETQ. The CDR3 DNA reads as TGCGCCAGCAGCTTAGTGGGCCAACTCACAGATACGCAGTATTTT. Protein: CASSLVGQLTDTQYF.

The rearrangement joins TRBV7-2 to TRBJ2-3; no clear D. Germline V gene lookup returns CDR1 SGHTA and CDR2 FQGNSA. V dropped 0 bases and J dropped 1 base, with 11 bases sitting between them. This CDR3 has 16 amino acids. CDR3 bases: TGTGCCAGCAGCTTAGCGCAACTGCTCGGCACAGATACGCAGTATTTT. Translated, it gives CASSLAQLLGTDTQYF.

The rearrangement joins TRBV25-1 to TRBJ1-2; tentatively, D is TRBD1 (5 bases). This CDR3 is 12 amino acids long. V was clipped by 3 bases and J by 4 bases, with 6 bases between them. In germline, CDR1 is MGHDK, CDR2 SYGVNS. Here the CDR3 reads CASSDRAYGYTF. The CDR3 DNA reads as TGTGCCAGCAGTGACAGGGCCTATGGCTACACCTTC.

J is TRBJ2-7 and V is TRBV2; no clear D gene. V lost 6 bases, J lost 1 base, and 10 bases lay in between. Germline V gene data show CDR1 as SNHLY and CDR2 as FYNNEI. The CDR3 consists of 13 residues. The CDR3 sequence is CASRPYRSYEQYF. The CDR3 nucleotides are TGTGCCAGCAGGCCTTACAGATCCTACGAGCAGTACTTC.

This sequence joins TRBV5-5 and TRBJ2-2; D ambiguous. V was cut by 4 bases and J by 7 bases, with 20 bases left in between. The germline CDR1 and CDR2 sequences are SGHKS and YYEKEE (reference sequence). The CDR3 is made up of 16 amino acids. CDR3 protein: CASSIELEVIGGELFF. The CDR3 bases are TGTGCCAGCAGCATAGAGCTTGAGGTTATAGGCGGGGAGCTGTTTTTT.

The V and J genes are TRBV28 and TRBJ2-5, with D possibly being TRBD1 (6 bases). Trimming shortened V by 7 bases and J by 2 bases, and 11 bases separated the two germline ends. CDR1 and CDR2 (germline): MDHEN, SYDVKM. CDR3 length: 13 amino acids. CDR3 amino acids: CASKTGPQETQYF. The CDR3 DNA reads TGTGCCAGCAAGACAGGCCCTCAAGAGACCCAGTACTTC.

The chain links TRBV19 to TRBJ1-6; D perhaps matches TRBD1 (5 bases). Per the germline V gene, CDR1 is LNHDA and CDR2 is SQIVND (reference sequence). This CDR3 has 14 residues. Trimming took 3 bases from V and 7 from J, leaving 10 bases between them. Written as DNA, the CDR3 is TGTGCCAGTAGTATGCGTCAGGGAAATTCACCCCTCCACTTT. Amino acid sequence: CASSMRQGNSPLHF.

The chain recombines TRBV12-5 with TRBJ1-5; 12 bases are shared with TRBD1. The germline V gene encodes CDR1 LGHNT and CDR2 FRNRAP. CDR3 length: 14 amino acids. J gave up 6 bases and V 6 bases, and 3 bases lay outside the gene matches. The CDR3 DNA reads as TGTGCTAGTGGGGGACAGGGGGCCTTTCAGCCCCAGCATTTT. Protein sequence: CASGGQGAFQPQHF.

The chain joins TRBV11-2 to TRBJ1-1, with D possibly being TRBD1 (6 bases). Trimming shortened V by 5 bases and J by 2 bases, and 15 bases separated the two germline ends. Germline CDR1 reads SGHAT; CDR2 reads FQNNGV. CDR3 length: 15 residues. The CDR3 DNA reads TGTGCCAGCAGCACAGGGAGGACAATAAACACTGAAGCTTTCTTT. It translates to CASSTGRTINTEAFF. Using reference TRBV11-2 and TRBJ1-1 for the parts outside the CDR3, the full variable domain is EAGVAQSPRYKIIEKRQSVAFWCNPISGHATLYWYQQILGQGPKLLIQFQNNGVVDDSQLPKDRFSAERLKGVDSTLKIQPAKLEDSAVYLCASSTGRTINTEAFFGQGTRLTVV.

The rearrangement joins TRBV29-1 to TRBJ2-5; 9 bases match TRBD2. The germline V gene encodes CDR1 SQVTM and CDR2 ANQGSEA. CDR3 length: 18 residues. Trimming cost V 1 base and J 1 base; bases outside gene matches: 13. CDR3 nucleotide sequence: TGCAGCGTTGAAGGAAATTCGCAAGCGGGGGGCCTCCAAGAGACCCAGTACTTC. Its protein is CSVEGNSQAGGLQETQYF. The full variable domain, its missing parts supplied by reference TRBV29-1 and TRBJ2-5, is SAVISQKPSRDICQRGTSLTIQCQVDSQVTMMFWYRQQPGQSLTLIATANQGSEATYESGFVIDKFPISRPNLTFSTLTVSNMSPEDSSIYLCSVEGNSQAGGLQETQYFGPGTRLLVL.

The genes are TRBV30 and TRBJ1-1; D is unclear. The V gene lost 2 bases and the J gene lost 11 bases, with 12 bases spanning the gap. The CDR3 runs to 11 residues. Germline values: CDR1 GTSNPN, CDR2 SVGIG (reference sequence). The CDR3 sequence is CAWSFSRKAFF. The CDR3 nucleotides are TGTGCCTGGAGTTTTTCACGGAAGGCTTTCTTT.

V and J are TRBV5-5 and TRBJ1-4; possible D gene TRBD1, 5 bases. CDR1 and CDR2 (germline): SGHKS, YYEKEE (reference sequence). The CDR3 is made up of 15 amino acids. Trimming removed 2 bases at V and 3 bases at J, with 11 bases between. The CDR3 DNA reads TGTGCCAGCAGCTTTTCCGGGGCTTCTAATGAAAAACTGTTTTTT. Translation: CASSFSGASNEKLFF.